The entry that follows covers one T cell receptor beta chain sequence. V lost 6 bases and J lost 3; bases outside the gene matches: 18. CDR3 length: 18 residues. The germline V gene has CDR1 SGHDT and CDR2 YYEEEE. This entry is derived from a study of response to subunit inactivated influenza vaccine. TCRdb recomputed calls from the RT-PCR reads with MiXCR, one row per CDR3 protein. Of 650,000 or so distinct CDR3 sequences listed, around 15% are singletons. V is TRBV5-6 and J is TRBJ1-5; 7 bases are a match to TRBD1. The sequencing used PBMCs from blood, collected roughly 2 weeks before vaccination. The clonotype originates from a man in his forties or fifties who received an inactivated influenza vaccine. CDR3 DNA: TGTGCCAGCAAGTTTAATCATCCCCGGACAGGAAACAATCAGCCCCAGCATTTT. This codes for CASKFNHPRTGNNQPQHF.